Presented here are 31 T cell receptor beta chains from one specimen sequenced in a study of blood T cell repertoires in COVID-19 (dated by TCRdb to between 2020 and 2021). The library was prepared using the immunoSEQ multiplex PCR assay. In its TCRdb copy, this immuneACCESS table keeps in-frame sequences only and misses some clones. Where compared with another copy, unresolved V genes explain less than half of these, and the others have no known cause. The sample table records about 200,000 clones; around 84% of these occur just once. The ten largest clones add up to 15% to 20% of the sample. The specimen was PBMCs or T cells enriched from blood (not recorded which). Receptor source: a man aged 35-49 years who had recovered from COVID-19.

The chain recombines TRBV4-1 with TRBJ1-5, with D tentatively TRBD1 (6 bases). Germline V lookup: CDR1 MGHRA, CDR2 YSYEKL. V was clipped by 1 base and J by 0 bases, with 10 bases between them. The CDR3 extends over 16 amino acids. The CDR3 loop reads CASSQVETGSNQPQHF. CDR3 in DNA: TGCGCCAGCAGCCAAGTAGAGACAGGTAGCAATCAGCCCCAGCATTTT.

The chain combines TRBV14 with TRBJ2-2, with D unclear. Looked up from germline, CDR1 is SGHDN and CDR2 is FVKESK. This CDR3 region has 13 residues. V lost 5 bases and J lost 4, with 8 bases in between. The CDR3 DNA reads TGTGCCAGCAGCAAACACAGCACCGGGGAGCTGTTTTTT. Encoded protein: CASSKHSTGELFF.

The genes are TRBV7-9 and TRBJ1-3; perhaps TRBD1 as D (6 bases). Germline V CDR1 and CDR2: SEHNR, FQNEAQ (reference sequence). The CDR3 has 15 amino acids. Deletions cut 1 base from V and 2 bases from J, with 9 bases between. CDR3: CASSLEGDTGNTIYF. CDR3 bases: TGTGCCAGCAGCTTAGAGGGGGACACTGGAAACACCATATATTTT.

This clone was counted at least ten times. This sequence joins TRBV16 and TRBJ1-2, with D hard to call. Germline CDR1 reads KGHSY; CDR2 reads FQNENV. Trimming left V 7 bases short and J 6 bases short, with 15 bases between. The CDR3 extends over 13 amino acids. CDR3 DNA sequence: TGTGCCAGCACTCTTTGGTCAGGTGATGGCTACACCTTC. Encoded protein: CASTLWSGDGYTF.

The chain links TRBV6-2 or TRBV6-3 to TRBJ2-1, with TRBD2 matching 12 bases. The germline CDR1 and CDR2 sequences are MNHEY and SVGEGT. J gave up 6 bases and V 0 bases, and 3 bases lay outside the gene matches. The CDR3 consists of 16 residues. CDR3 sequence: CASSYSGLAGRNEQFF. The CDR3 nucleotides read TGTGCCAGCAGTTACTCGGGACTAGCGGGCCGCAATGAGCAGTTCTTC.

This clone was seen more than once but under ten times. This chain joins TRBV5-5 and TRBJ1-1; D is undetermined. CDR3 length: 15 amino acids. Germline V gives CDR1 SGHKS, CDR2 YYEKEE (reference sequence). V gave up 4 bases and J gave up 0 bases, with 13 bases separating them. CDR3 coding DNA: TGTGCCAGCAGCCGCGACTCTCACCTGAACACTGAAGCTTTCTTT. Translating it yields CASSRDSHLNTEAFF.

The V gene is TRBV12-3 or TRBV12-4, the J gene TRBJ1-1, with D possibly being TRBD1 (5 bases). The CDR3 is 11 amino acids. V dropped 5 bases and J dropped 10 bases, with 11 bases sitting between them. The CDR3 bases are TGTGCCAGCAGTATGAGAAGGGGAGCTTTCTTT. It translates to CASSMRRGAFF.

The CDR3 DNA sequence: TGTGCCAGCAGTTTGGGACTAGCGGCCGAGCAGTACTTC. Encoded protein: CASSLGLAAEQYF. This chain links TRBV28 with TRBJ2-7; 11 bases match TRBD2. This CDR3 is 13 amino acids long. Germline CDR1 and CDR2: MDHEN and SYDVKM. Trimming at V came to 3 bases and at J to 6 bases, leaving 1 base not matched to a gene.

This CDR3 reads CASSLLGDNSYEQYF. CDR3 DNA sequence: TGTGCCAGCAGCTTATTAGGGGACAACTCCTACGAGCAGTACTTC. The chain uses TRBV7-6 and TRBJ2-7; possible D gene TRBD1, 6 bases. V dropped 2 bases and J dropped 0 bases, with 11 bases sitting between them. This CDR3 spans 15 amino acids. Germline V CDR1 and CDR2: SGHVS, FNYEAQ.

This rearrangement joins TRBV20-1 to TRBJ2-4; D is perhaps TRBD1 (6 bases). V lost 3 bases to trimming and J lost 1 base, with 7 bases between them. The CDR3 covers 13 residues. Germline V gives CDR1 DFQATT, CDR2 SNEGSKA (reference sequence). CDR3 in DNA: TGCAGTGCTAGTCAGGGGGCCAAAAACATTCAGTACTTC. Translation: CSASQGAKNIQYF.

The gene calls are TRBV5-8 and TRBJ1-1; 8 bases agree with TRBD1. The V gene's germline CDR1 is SGHTS and CDR2 YDEGEE. The CDR3 loop spans 15 amino acids. V shed 4 bases and J 4 bases; nucleotides not matched to a gene: 9. The CDR3 protein is CASSLNRQGSTEAFF. DNA for the CDR3: TGTGCCAGCAGCCTCAACCGACAGGGGAGCACTGAAGCTTTCTTT.

The V call is TRBV10-1, the J call TRBJ1-1, with D possibly matching TRBD1 (5 bases). This CDR3 contains 13 residues. The V gene lost 4 bases and the J gene lost 1 base, with 7 bases spanning the gap. Germline V gene sequence: CDR1 WNHNN, CDR2 SYGVQD (reference sequence). The CDR3 DNA reads TGCGCCAGCAGTGCAGACAGGAACACTGAAGCTTTCTTT. Amino acids: CASSADRNTEAFF.

As concerns this clone: Within the sample, other DNA sequences also encode this same CDR3. This chain uses TRBV14 with TRBJ2-7; D is unclear. V was clipped by 5 bases and J by 4 bases, with 6 bases between them. The CDR3 length is 11 residues. Germline-derived CDR1 and CDR2 are SGHDN and FVKESK. The CDR3 reads CASSFSYEQYF. Written as DNA, the CDR3 is TGTGCCAGCAGCTTTTCTTACGAGCAGTACTTC.

The chain employs TRBV3-1 (or the pseudogene TRBV3-2) and TRBJ2-3; a possible D gene is TRBD2 (5 bases). Germline CDR1 reads LGHDT; CDR2 reads YNNKEL (reference sequence). The CDR3 runs to 16 residues. V was trimmed by 1 base and J by 0 bases, leaving 11 bases between them. CDR3 coding DNA: TGTGCCAGCAGCCAAGGTGTCGGGGTGAGCACAGATACGCAGTATTTT. This codes for CASSQGVGVSTDTQYF.

The chain couples TRBV19 to TRBJ2-7, with D maybe TRBD1 (6 bases). With 4 bases removed from V and 2 bases from J, the gap between germline ends came to 12 bases. CDR3 length equals 14 residues. Germline CDR1 reads LNHDA; CDR2 reads SQIVND (reference sequence). The CDR3 region has the DNA TGTGCCAGTAGTAGAGAGGACAGCCCCTACGAGCAGTACTTC. Protein sequence: CASSREDSPYEQYF.

In nucleotides, the CDR3 is TGTGCCAGTAGTCCCCGGGACAGCCACGGGCAGTACTTC. Its translation is CASSPRDSHGQYF. The chain links TRBV19 to TRBJ2-7; 7 bases are shared with TRBD1. Losses at the gene ends were 5 bases for V and 9 bases for J; bases not matched to a gene: 10. The CDR3 has 13 amino acids. Germline-derived CDR1 and CDR2 are LNHDA and SQIVND (reference sequence).

This clone occurred once. V usage is TRBV7-2 and J usage is TRBJ1-5, with 9 bases that match TRBD1. Germline trimming cut 4 bases from V and 6 bases from J; bases unmatched to any gene: 1. Germline V gene data show CDR1 as SGHTA and CDR2 as FQGNSA. The CDR3 consists of 13 residues. CDR3 sequence: CASSSTGGQPQHF. CDR3 coding DNA: TGTGCCAGCAGCTCGACAGGGGGTCAGCCCCAGCATTTT.

V and J are TRBV29-1 and TRBJ1-2; D is unclear. The germline V gene has CDR1 SQVTM and CDR2 ANQGSEA. V dropped 0 bases and J dropped 7 bases, with 24 bases sitting between them. This CDR3 has 17 amino acids. The CDR3 here is CSVEDSSFMLLGGGYTF. CDR3 DNA sequence: TGCAGCGTTGAAGATTCTTCATTTATGCTCTTGGGAGGTGGCTACACCTTC.

The chain links TRBV7-2 to TRBJ2-1, with TRBD2 matching 10 bases. The CDR3 extends over 15 amino acids. V shed 1 base, J shed 8 bases, and the junction held 5 bases outside the gene matches. Germline-derived CDR1 and CDR2 are SGHTA and FQGNSA. The CDR3 coding sequence is TGTGCCAGCAGCTTAGAAGCGGGAGGGCCCGATGAGCAGTTCTTC. Protein sequence: CASSLEAGGPDEQFF. Based on the CDR3 plus reference TRBV7-2 and TRBJ2-1, the full variable domain is GAGVSQSPSNKVTEKGKDVELRCDPISGHTALYWYRQSLGQGLEFLIYFQGNSAPDKSGLPSDRFSAERTGGSVSTLTIQRTQQEDSAVYLCASSLEAGGPDEQFFGPGTRLTVL.

This chain uses TRBV27 with TRBJ2-1, with 10 bases fitting TRBD2. CDR1 MNHEY and CDR2 SMNVEV come from the germline V gene (reference sequence). The CDR3 loop spans 17 amino acids. Losses at the gene ends were 4 bases for V and 2 bases for J; bases not matched to a gene: 8. CDR3 DNA: TGTGCCAGCAGTTACCGGACTAGCGGTTATACCTACAATGAGCAGTTCTTC. Protein sequence: CASSYRTSGYTYNEQFF.

The chain has TRBV3-1 (or the pseudogene TRBV3-2) and TRBJ2-7; D remains unclear. V was trimmed by 4 bases and J by 0 bases, leaving 10 bases between them. The CDR3 is 14 amino acids. The germline V gene has CDR1 LGHDT and CDR2 YNNKEL (reference sequence). CDR3 sequence: CASSPQQSSYEQYF. The CDR3 DNA sequence: TGTGCCAGCAGCCCCCAACAGAGCTCCTACGAGCAGTACTTC.

In DNA, the CDR3 is TGTGCCAGCAGCTTGGGCTCGGGCGAGCAGTACTTC. Residues: CASSLGSGEQYF. The V and J genes are TRBV5-6 and TRBJ2-7; D gene uncertain. The CDR3 loop spans 12 amino acids. Looked up from germline, CDR1 is SGHDT and CDR2 is YYEEEE. V shed 0 bases and J shed 6 bases, with 7 bases lying between them.

The chain carries TRBV25-1 and TRBJ1-4; possibly TRBD1 for D (5 bases). Trimming left V 3 bases short and J 8 bases short, with 10 bases between. The CDR3 is 13 amino acids. Germline V gene lookup returns CDR1 MGHDK and CDR2 SYGVNS. The CDR3 coding sequence is TGTGCCAGCAGTGAGAGAGACAGAGAAAAACTGTTTTTT. Protein: CASSERDREKLFF.

The chain employs TRBV5-6 and TRBJ2-5, with a possible D match to TRBD2 (5 bases). The CDR3 runs 14 residues. Germline V CDR1 and CDR2: SGHDT, YYEEEE. V was pared by 2 bases and J by 5 bases, with 13 bases between. For the CDR3, the DNA is TGTGCCAGCAGCTTTCTTTCGGGCGGGGAGACCCAGTACTTC. It encodes CASSFLSGGETQYF.

This clone was observed a single time. The chain combines TRBV3-1 (or the pseudogene TRBV3-2) with TRBJ2-7; D possibly corresponds to TRBD1 (6 bases). V was trimmed by 1 base and J by 6 bases, leaving 13 bases between them. The CDR3 totals 14 residues. Germline CDR1 LGHDT, CDR2 YNNKEL (reference sequence). In DNA, the CDR3 is TGTGCCAGCAGCCAAGGCGAAAGGACAGCCGAGCAGTACTTC. It codes for CASSQGERTAEQYF.

The chain uses TRBV11-2 and TRBJ2-7; perhaps TRBD1 as D (6 bases). The CDR3 runs 16 residues. Germline V lookup: CDR1 SGHAT, CDR2 FQNNGV. Trimming removed 5 bases at V and 3 bases at J, with 20 bases between. CDR3 in amino acids: CASSPRTGLGRYEQYF. For the CDR3, the DNA is TGTGCCAGCAGCCCGAGAACAGGGCTGGGACGCTACGAGCAGTACTTC. Full variable domain (rest looked up from reference TRBV11-2 and TRBJ2-7): EAGVAQSPRYKIIEKRQSVAFWCNPISGHATLYWYQQILGQGPKLLIQFQNNGVVDDSQLPKDRFSAERLKGVDSTLKIQPAKLEDSAVYLCASSPRTGLGRYEQYFGPGTRLTVT.

This clone turned up a few times. This chain uses TRBV9 with TRBJ2-1; 10 bases match TRBD2. Germline CDR1 and CDR2: SGDLS and YYNGEE. J gave up 0 bases and V 4 bases, and 13 bases lay outside the gene matches. This CDR3 spans 19 amino acids. The CDR3 region is CASSPRRAGGPSSYNEQFF. The CDR3 DNA reads as TGTGCCAGCAGCCCGAGGCGAGCGGGAGGGCCGAGCTCCTACAATGAGCAGTTCTTC.

Turning to this clone: Being one base from a much bigger clone, this may be a read error. J is TRBJ2-1 and V is TRBV6-4; D gene ambiguous. CDR1 is MRHNA and CDR2 is SNTAGT in the germline V gene. This CDR3 comprises 14 residues. Trimming pared 5 bases from V and 0 bases from J, leaving 8 bases between. CDR3 region: CASSSESSYNEQFF. The CDR3 bases are TGTGCCAGCAGTAGCGAGAGCTCCTACAATGAGCAGTTCTTC.

The genes are TRBV2 and TRBJ1-1; 7 nucleotides agree with TRBD1. The CDR3 sequence is 13 residues long. Germline-derived CDR1 and CDR2 are SNHLY and FYNNEI. Losses at the gene ends were 5 bases for V and 5 bases for J; bases not matched to a gene: 5. As DNA, the CDR3 is TGTGCCAGCAGTAAACAGGGGAGAACTGAAGCTTTCTTT. Its translation: CASSKQGRTEAFF.

V gene TRBV21-1 combines with J gene TRBJ1-5. TRBV21-1 is assigned pseudogene status. The CDR3 length is 16 residues. CDR3 coding DNA: TGTGCCAGCAGCAATCTTTTTGGGGAGAGCAATCAGCCCCAGCATTTT. Its protein is CASSNLFGESNQPQHF.

V and J are TRBV7-9 and TRBJ1-6; D possibly corresponds to TRBD1 (5 bases). Germline assignment: CDR1 SEHNR and CDR2 FQNEAQ (reference sequence). V was shortened by 5 bases and J by 8 bases, with 13 bases between the two germline ends. CDR3 length equals 14 residues. CDR3 sequence reads: CASSQDRSYSPLHF. DNA of the CDR3: TGTGCCAGCAGCCAAGACAGAAGCTATTCACCCCTCCACTTT.